This T cell receptor (beta chain) is drawn from a study of cytomegalovirus exposure and HLA in healthy donors. Study-level background: Among roughly 190 million T cells, an earlier analysis found roughly 100 million unique TCR beta sequences. Study-level results: In a later analysis, HLA-associated TCR beta chains were more clonally expanded than equally common others. Associated with cytomegalovirus, according to the listing, were around 170 TCR beta chains.

Germline V gene sequence: CDR1 SGHTA, CDR2 FQGNSA. The CDR3 extends over 13 amino acids. Trimming removed 5 bases from V and 10 bases from J, with 15 bases in between. Details on this clone: Antigen: not known.

PCR used 60 Vbeta primers and 13 Jbeta primers. Repertoires were generated with immunoSEQ multiplex PCR, while TCRdb's copy carries only in-frame clones and drops some. The profile covers 150,000 to 200,000 clones, with 65% to 70% appearing a single time and roughly 4.1% taken by the ten largest. This chain joins TRBV7-2 and TRBJ2-1, with D maybe TRBD2 (6 bases). Sequencing was carried out using PBMCs. The clonotype comes from a woman under 30 in good health and CMV-seropositive. The CDR3 bases are TGTGCCAGCAGCGCCTACCGGGACTCGGAGCAGTTCTTC. Amino acid sequence: CASSAYRDSEQFF.